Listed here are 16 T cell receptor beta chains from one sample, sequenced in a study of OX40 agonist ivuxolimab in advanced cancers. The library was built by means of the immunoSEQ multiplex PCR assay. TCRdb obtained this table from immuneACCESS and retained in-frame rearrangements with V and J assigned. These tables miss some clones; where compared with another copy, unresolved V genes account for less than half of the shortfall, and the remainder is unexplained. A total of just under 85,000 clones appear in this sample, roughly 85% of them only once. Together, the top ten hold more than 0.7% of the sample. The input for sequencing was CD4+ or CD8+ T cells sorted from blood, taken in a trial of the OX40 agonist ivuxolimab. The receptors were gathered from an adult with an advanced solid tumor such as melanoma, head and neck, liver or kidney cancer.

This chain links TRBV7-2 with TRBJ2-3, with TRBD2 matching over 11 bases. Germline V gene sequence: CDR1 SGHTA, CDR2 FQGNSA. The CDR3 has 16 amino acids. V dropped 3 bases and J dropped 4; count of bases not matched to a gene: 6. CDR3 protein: CASSLVAGGPADTQYF. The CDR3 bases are TGTGCCAGCAGCTTGGTAGCGGGGGGGCCGGCAGATACGCAGTATTTT.

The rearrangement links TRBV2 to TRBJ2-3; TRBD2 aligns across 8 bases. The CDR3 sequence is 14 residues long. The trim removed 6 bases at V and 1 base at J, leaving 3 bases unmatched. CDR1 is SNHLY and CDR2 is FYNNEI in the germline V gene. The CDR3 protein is CASRTSVGTDTQYF. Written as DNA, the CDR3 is TGTGCCAGCAGGACTAGCGTGGGCACAGATACGCAGTATTTT.

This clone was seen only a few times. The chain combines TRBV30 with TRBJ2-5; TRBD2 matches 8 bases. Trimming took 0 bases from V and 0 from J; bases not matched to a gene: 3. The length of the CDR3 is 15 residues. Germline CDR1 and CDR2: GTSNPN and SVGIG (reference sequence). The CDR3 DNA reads TGTGCCTGGAGTGTATCTAGCGGGTACCAAGAGACCCAGTACTTC. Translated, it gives CAWSVSSGYQETQYF.

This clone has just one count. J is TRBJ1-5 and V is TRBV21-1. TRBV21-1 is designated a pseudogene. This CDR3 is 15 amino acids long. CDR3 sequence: CASKGQAKVNQPQHF. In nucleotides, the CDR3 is TGTGCCAGCAAGGGTCAAGCCAAGGTGAATCAGCCCCAGCATTTT.

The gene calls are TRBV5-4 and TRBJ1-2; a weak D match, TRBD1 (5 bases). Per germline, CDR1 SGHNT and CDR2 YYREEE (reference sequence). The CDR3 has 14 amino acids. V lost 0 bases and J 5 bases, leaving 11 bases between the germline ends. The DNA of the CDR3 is TGTGCCAGCAGCTTGGGTGGGGCTGATTATGGCTACACCTTC. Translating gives CASSLGGADYGYTF. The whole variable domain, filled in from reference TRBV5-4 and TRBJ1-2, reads ETGVTQSPTHLIKTRGQQVTLRCSSQSGHNTVSWYQQALGQGPQFIFQYYREEENGRGNFPPRFSGLQFPNYSSELNVNALELDDSALYLCASSLGGADYGYTFGSGTRLTVV.

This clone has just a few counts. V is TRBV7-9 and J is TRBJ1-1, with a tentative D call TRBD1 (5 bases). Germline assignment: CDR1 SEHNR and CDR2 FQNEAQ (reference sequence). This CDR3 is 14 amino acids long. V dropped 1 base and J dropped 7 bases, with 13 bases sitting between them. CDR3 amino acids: CASSLGRDAGEAFF. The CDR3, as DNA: TGTGCCAGCAGCTTAGGCAGGGATGCGGGTGAAGCTTTCTTT.

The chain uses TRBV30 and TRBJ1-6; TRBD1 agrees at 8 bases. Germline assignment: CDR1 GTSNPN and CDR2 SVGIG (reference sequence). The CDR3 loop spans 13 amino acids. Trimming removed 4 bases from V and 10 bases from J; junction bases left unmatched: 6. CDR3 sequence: CAWTGQGWSPLHF. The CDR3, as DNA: TGTGCCTGGACAGGACAGGGCTGGTCACCCCTCCACTTT.

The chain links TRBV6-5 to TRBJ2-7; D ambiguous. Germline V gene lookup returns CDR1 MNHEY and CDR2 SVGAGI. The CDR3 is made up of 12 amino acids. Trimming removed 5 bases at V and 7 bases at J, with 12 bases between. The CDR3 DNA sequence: TGTGCCAGCAGTGGTTACACTTCGGAGCAGTACTTC. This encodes CASSGYTSEQYF.

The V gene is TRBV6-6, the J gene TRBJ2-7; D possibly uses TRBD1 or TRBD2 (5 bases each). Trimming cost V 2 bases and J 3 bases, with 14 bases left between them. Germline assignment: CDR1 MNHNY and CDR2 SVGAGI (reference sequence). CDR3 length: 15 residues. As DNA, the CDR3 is TGTGCCAGCAGTTACCCGGGGCCGCAGGGCTACGAGCAGTACTTC. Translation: CASSYPGPQGYEQYF.

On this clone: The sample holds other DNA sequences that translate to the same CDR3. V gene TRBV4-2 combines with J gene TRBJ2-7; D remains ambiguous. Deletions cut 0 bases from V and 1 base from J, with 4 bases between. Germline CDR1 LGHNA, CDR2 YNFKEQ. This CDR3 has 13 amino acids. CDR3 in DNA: TGTGCCAGCAGCCAAGACCGTTCCTACGAGCAGTACTTC. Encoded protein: CASSQDRSYEQYF.

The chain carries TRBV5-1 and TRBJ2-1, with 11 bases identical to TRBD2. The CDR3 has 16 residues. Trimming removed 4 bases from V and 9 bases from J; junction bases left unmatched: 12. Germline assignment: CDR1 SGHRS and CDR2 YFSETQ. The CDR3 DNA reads TGCGCCAGCAGCCAGGATCCGGGACTAGCGGTTACTGAGCAGTTCTTC. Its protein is CASSQDPGLAVTEQFF.

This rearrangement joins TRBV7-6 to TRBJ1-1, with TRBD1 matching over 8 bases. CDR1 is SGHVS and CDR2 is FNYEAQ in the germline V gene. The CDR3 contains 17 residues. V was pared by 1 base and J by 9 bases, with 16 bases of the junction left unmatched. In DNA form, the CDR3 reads TGTGCCAGCAGCTTAGAGGGGGGACAGGAGTCGACGAGGAAAGCTTTCTTT. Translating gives CASSLEGGQESTRKAFF.

CDR3 coding DNA: TGTGCCAGCAGCTCAAAGCGGGGCCAAGAGACCCAGTACTTC. Translated, it gives CASSSKRGQETQYF. The chain joins TRBV7-9 to TRBJ2-5, with 7 bases identical to TRBD2. The CDR3 contains 14 residues. V shed 4 bases, J shed 1 base, and the junction held 3 bases outside the gene matches. The germline CDR1 and CDR2 sequences are SEHNR and FQNEAQ (reference sequence). Drawing the rest from reference TRBV7-9 and TRBJ2-5, the complete variable domain is DTGVSQNPRHKITKRGQNVTFRCDPISEHNRLYWYRQTLGQGPEFLTYFQNEAQLEKSRLLSDRFSAERPKGSFSTLEIQRTEQGDSAMYLCASSSKRGQETQYFGPGTRLLVL.

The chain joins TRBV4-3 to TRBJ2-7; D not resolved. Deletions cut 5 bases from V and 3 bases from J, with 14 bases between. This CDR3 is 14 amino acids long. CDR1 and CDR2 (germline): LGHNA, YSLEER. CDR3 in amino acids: CASSAMMGSYEQYF. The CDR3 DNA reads TGCGCCAGCAGCGCCATGATGGGAAGCTACGAGCAGTACTTC.

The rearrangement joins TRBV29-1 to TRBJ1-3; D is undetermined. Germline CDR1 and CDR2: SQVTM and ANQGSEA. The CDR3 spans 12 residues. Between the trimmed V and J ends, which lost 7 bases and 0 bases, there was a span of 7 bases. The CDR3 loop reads CSARFSGNTIYF. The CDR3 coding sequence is TGCAGCGCGAGGTTCTCTGGAAACACCATATATTTT. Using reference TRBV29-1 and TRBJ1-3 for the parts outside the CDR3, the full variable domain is SAVISQKPSRDICQRGTSLTIQCQVDSQVTMMFWYRQQPGQSLTLIATANQGSEATYESGFVIDKFPISRPNLTFSTLTVSNMSPEDSSIYLCSARFSGNTIYFGEGSWLTVV.

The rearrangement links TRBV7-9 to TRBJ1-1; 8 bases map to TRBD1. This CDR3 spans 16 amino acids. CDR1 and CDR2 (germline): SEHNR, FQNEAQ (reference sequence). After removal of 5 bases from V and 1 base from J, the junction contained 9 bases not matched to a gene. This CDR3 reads CASSPTWTGWNTEAFF. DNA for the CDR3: TGTGCCAGCAGCCCGACTTGGACAGGGTGGAACACTGAAGCTTTCTTT.